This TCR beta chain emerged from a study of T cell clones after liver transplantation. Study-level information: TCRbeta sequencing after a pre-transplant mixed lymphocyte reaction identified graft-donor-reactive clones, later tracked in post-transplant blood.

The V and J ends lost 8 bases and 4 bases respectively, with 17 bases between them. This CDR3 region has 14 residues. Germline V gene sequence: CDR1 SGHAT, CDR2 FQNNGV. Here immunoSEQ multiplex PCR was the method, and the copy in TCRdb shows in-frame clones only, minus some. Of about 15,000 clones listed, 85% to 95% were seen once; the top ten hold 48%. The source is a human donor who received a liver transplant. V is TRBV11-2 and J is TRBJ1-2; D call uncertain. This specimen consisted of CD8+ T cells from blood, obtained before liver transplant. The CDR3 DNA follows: TGTGCCAGCGGTGGTATTCCCAGCCTCTATGGCTACACCTTC. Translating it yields CASGGIPSLYGYTF.